This TCR beta chain was profiled in a study of OX40 agonist ivuxolimab in advanced cancers. Only in-frame clones appear in the TCRdb table, and some are missing; sequencing was by immunoSEQ multiplex PCR. The sample comprises roughly 45,000 clones, approximately 88% of which are singletons, and around 3.5% rests with the top ten. The CDR3 runs 18 residues. CDR1 is KGHSH, CDR2 LQKENI, per germline. The V segment lost 3 bases and the J segment 5 bases; nucleotides outside the gene matches: 10. The receptor was derived from an adult with an advanced solid tumor such as melanoma, head and neck, liver or kidney cancer. The sample here was CD4+ or CD8+ T cells sorted from blood, taken in a trial of the OX40 agonist ivuxolimab. The rearrangement uses TRBV18 and TRBJ2-1; 13 nucleotides match TRBD2. Written as DNA, the CDR3 is TGTGCCAGCTCACCGCAGGGACTAGCGGGACCACGGGACAATGAGCAGTTCTTC. Its translation: CASSPQGLAGPRDNEQFF.